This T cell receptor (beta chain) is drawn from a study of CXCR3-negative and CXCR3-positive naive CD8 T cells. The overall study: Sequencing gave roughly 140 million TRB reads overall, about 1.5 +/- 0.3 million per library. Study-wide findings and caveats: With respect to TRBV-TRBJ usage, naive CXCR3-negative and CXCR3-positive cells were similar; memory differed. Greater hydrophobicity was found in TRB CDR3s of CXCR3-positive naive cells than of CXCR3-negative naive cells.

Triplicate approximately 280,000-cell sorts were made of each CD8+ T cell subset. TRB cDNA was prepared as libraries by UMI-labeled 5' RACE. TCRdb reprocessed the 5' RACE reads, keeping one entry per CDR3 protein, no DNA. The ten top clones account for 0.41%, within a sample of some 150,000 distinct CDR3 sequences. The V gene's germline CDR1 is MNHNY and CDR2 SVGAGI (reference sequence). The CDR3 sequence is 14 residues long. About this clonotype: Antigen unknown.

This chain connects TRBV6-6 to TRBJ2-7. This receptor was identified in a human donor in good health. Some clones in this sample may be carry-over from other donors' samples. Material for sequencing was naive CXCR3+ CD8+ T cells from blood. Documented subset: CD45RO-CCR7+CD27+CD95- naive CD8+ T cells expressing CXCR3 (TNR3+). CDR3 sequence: CASSQPLGSYEQYF.